Following are 30 T cell receptor beta chains from one sample sequenced in a study of T cell clonality in common variable immunodeficiency. Here immunoSEQ multiplex PCR was the method, and the copy in TCRdb shows in-frame clones only, minus some. The sample is made up of 60,000 to 75,000 clones, none counted only once. Sequenced: peripheral blood mononuclear cells. These receptors all stem from a person between 18 and 70 years old in good health.

In the case of this clone: The read ends 3 residues early relative to the CDR3; the germline J gene fills the gap. This same CDR3 is encoded by further DNA sequences in the sample. The chain recombines TRBV5-1 with TRBJ1-4; 9 bases map to TRBD1. The CDR3 sequence is 14 residues long. V shed 4 bases and J 6 bases; nucleotides not matched to a gene: 4. Per the germline V gene, CDR1 is SGHRS and CDR2 is YFSETQ. The DNA read from the CDR3 is TGCGCCAGCAGCCACAGGGGGCAGGATGAAAAA. This translates into CASSHRGQDEK. The full CDR3 is CASSHRGQDEKLFF.

Ten or more counts support this clone. The CDR3 end lies 3 residues beyond the end of the read and is filled in from the germline J gene. This chain joins TRBV4-1 and TRBJ1-2, with 7 bases matching TRBD1. This CDR3 spans 15 amino acids. Germline loops: CDR1 MGHRA, CDR2 YSYEKL. V lost 2 bases and J lost 4; bases outside the gene matches: 7. The sequenced part of the CDR3 DNA is TGCGCCAGCAGCCAACCCGACCGGGACAGCTATGGC. As protein: CASSQPDRDSYG. The whole CDR3 protein reads CASSQPDRDSYGYTF.

This clone was observed many times. The read comes to an end 3 residues before the CDR3 does, leaving the germline J gene to fill in the end. The sample carries other DNA sequences with the same CDR3. The rearrangement uses TRBV5-6 and TRBJ2-7; 9 bases line up with TRBD1. This CDR3 comprises 14 residues. J was trimmed by 2 bases and V by 0 bases; bases with no gene match: 0. Germline V gene data show CDR1 as SGHDT and CDR2 as YYEEEE. CDR3 sequence: CASSLGQGAYEQYF. Partial CDR3 DNA: TGTGCCAGCAGCTTGGGACAGGGGGCCTACGAG.

Ten or more counts support this clone. Sequencing ends 3 residues short of the CDR3 end; the germline J gene provides the rest. The chain joins TRBV30 to TRBJ2-5; D not certain. V lost 4 bases, J lost 0 bases, and 6 bases lay in between. The CDR3 runs to 12 residues. CDR1 and CDR2 (germline): GTSNPN, SVGIG (reference sequence). The CDR3 DNA, read in part, is TGTGCCTGGACTGACAACCAAGAGACC. It is translated as CAWTDNQET. The full CDR3 reads CAWTDNQETQYF.

This clone was recorded at least ten times. The read ends 3 residues before the CDR3 terminus; that terminus is restored from the germline J gene. The J gene is TRBJ2-7, the V gene TRBV27, with D unclear. CDR3 length: 13 residues. Between the trimmed V and J ends, which lost 5 bases and 4 bases, there was a span of 12 bases. Germline CDR1 MNHEY, CDR2 SMNVEV (reference sequence). The part of the CDR3 DNA that was read is TGTGCCAGCAGTCCCTCCGACACTTACGAG. It yields the protein CASSPSDTYE. From start to end, the CDR3 is CASSPSDTYEQYF.

This clone appeared many times. The sequenced fragment ends 3 residues before the CDR3 boundary, so the rest is inferred from the germline J gene. The chain combines TRBV5-1 with TRBJ1-2, with D unclear. The CDR3 runs 14 residues. V gave up 4 bases and J gave up 4 bases, with 14 bases separating them. CDR1 is SGHRS and CDR2 is YFSETQ in the germline V gene. This CDR3 is CASSRDTEGYGYTF. The sequenced part of the CDR3 DNA is TGCGCCAGCAGCCGTGACACCGAGGGCTATGGC.

This clone was recorded at least ten times. The CDR3 end is not reached by the read, which stops 3 residues before it; the germline J gene fills it in. This chain joins TRBV20-1 and TRBJ1-3, with 8 bases aligning to TRBD1. The V and J ends lost 3 bases and 1 base, in that order; junction bases with no gene match: 8. The CDR3 extends over 16 amino acids. Per germline, CDR1 DFQATT and CDR2 SNEGSKA (reference sequence). The CDR3 is CSARIPGGMSGNTIYF. The part of the CDR3 DNA that was read is TGCAGTGCTAGGATTCCAGGGGGCATGTCTGGAAACACC.

This clone has at least ten counts. The read is 3 residues too short to cover the CDR3 end, so that end is filled in from the germline J gene. V usage is TRBV19 and J usage is TRBJ1-2, with a possible D match to TRBD1 (5 bases). The CDR3 totals 12 residues. V was pared by 9 bases and J by 7 bases, with 15 bases between. Per germline, CDR1 LNHDA and CDR2 SQIVND (reference sequence). The CDR3 DNA, read in part, is TGTGCCAGCAGGGAGGGCGGCGGTGGC. Translated, it gives CASREGGGG. The CDR3 in full is CASREGGGGYTF.

This clone has a count of ten or more. CDR3 DNA (partial): TGTGCCAGCAAATACGCCGGGACACCGAACACCGGGGAG. This gives the protein CASKYAGTPNTGE. The full CDR3 sequence reads CASKYAGTPNTGELFF. The gene calls are TRBV6-4 and TRBJ2-2, with D perhaps TRBD1 (6 bases). The read gets to within 3 residues of the CDR3 end, and the germline J gene fills in the rest. The ends were cut back, 7 bases at V and 0 bases at J, with 15 bases in the middle. The CDR3 has 16 residues. CDR1 is MRHNA and CDR2 is SNTAGT in the germline V gene.

A remark on this clone: Being one base from a much bigger clone, this may be a read error. The CDR3 end lies 3 residues beyond the end of the read and is filled in from the germline J gene. The V and J genes are TRBV7-9 and TRBJ1-3; unclear D gene. This CDR3 has 12 residues. CDR1 is SEHNR, CDR2 FQNEAQ, per germline (reference sequence). The germline V and J ends were trimmed by 3 bases and 5 bases, with 5 bases remaining between them. CDR3 sequence reads: CASSFGRNTIYF. CDR3 bases read: TGTGCCAGCAGCTTCGGTCGAAACACC.

This clone was seen at least ten times. The read ends 3 residues shy of where the CDR3 ends; the end is completed using the germline J gene. V usage is TRBV5-4 and J usage is TRBJ2-3; TRBD2 matches 7 bases. CDR3 length: 15 residues. Germline V gene sequence: CDR1 SGHNT, CDR2 YYREEE (reference sequence). The ends lost 4 bases at V and 1 base at J; junction bases unmatched: 6. CDR3 protein: CASSPYTSGTDTQYF. Partial CDR3 DNA: TGTGCCAGCAGCCCCTATACTAGCGGCACAGATACG.

This clone has ten or more counts. The read falls 3 residues short of the CDR3 end, and the missing part is taken from the germline J gene. The rearrangement uses TRBV13 and TRBJ1-6; maybe TRBD1 (6 bases). V lost 8 bases to trimming and J lost 7 bases, with 18 bases between them. The CDR3 runs 15 residues. The germline gives CDR1 PRHDT, CDR2 FYEKMQ (reference sequence). CDR3 sequence: CASRGRWGPNSPLHF. The CDR3 DNA, read in part, is TGTGCCAGCCGCGGCCGGTGGGGGCCCAATTCACCC.

This clone was counted many times. From the germline J gene comes the end of the CDR3, since the read stops 3 residues before it. The genes are TRBV5-1 and TRBJ2-1; the match to TRBD2 covers 7 bases. V gave up 7 bases and J gave up 7 bases; unmatched junction bases: 14. Per the germline V gene, CDR1 is SGHRS and CDR2 is YFSETQ. The CDR3 runs 15 residues. The CDR3 loop reads CASRKREGYQNEQFF. The part of the CDR3 DNA that was read is TGCGCCAGCCGTAAGCGGGAAGGGTACCAGAATGAG.

This clone was seen ten or more times. The read ends 3 residues shy of where the CDR3 ends; the end is completed using the germline J gene. This chain connects TRBV14 to TRBJ1-4; D gene uncertain. There are 13 residues in the CDR3. Between the trimmed V and J ends, which lost 4 bases and 8 bases, there was a span of 11 bases. Germline values: CDR1 SGHDN, CDR2 FVKESK. The CDR3 here is CASSPNLGEKLFF. The sequenced part of the CDR3 DNA is TGTGCCAGCAGCCCCAACTTAGGGGAAAAA.

The sample holds many counts of this clone. The read ends 3 residues shy of where the CDR3 ends; the end is completed using the germline J gene. The rearrangement joins TRBV30 to TRBJ1-3; D is unresolved. In germline, CDR1 is GTSNPN, CDR2 SVGIG (reference sequence). V was trimmed by 2 bases and J by 3 bases, leaving 11 bases between them. The CDR3 contains 14 residues. CDR3 DNA (partial): TGTGCCTGGAGTTTGGCAGTGAGTGGAAACACC. Its protein is CAWSLAVSGNT. Given in full, the CDR3 is CAWSLAVSGNTIYF.

This clone was picked up many times. CDR3 residues: CASSTTSGRAFYNEQFF. The CDR3 bases that were read are TGTGCCAGCAGTACAACTAGCGGGAGGGCCTTTTACAATGAG. The rearrangement uses TRBV28 and TRBJ2-1, with 13 bases fitting TRBD2. The missing CDR3 end, 3 residues past where the read stops, is filled in from the germline J gene. Looked up from germline, CDR1 is MDHEN and CDR2 is SYDVKM. The CDR3 contains 17 residues. Germline trimming cut 5 bases from V and 4 bases from J; bases unmatched to any gene: 8.

This clone was seen at least ten times. From the germline J gene comes the end of the CDR3, since the read stops 3 residues before it. V gene TRBV19 combines with J gene TRBJ2-1; a possible D gene is TRBD1 (6 bases). Germline-derived CDR1 and CDR2 are LNHDA and SQIVND (reference sequence). V was shortened by 0 bases and J by 7 bases, with 16 bases between the two germline ends. CDR3 length equals 16 residues. CDR3 bases read: TGTGCCAGTAGTATAGAGTGGCAGGGGTACTGGAATGAG. Protein product: CASSIEWQGYWNE. The CDR3, in full, reads CASSIEWQGYWNEQFF.

Remarks on this clone: The read finishes 3 residues shy of the CDR3 end, and the germline J gene is used to complete it. The chain carries TRBV18 and TRBJ2-7; the D is unclear. The CDR3 runs 12 residues. Germline lookup yields CDR1 KGHSH and CDR2 LQKENI. Trimming removed 2 bases from V and 3 bases from J, with 5 bases in between. The sequenced part of the CDR3 DNA is TGTGCCAGCTCACCAGCGAACTACGAG. Translating it yields CASSPANYE. The whole CDR3 reads CASSPANYEQYF.

This clone was observed at least ten times. The read terminates 3 residues before the CDR3 end, so the remaining end is supplied by the germline J gene. The rearrangement links TRBV14 to TRBJ2-2; D uncertain. CDR1 is SGHDN, CDR2 FVKESK, per germline. This CDR3 is built from 13 residues. V lost 4 bases and J 6 bases, leaving 9 bases between the germline ends. CDR3 in amino acids: CASSRMTSGELFF. The CDR3 DNA, read in part, is TGTGCCAGCAGCCGGATGACTTCCGGGGAG.

In this sample, this clone turned up many times. The read comes to an end 3 residues before the CDR3 does, leaving the germline J gene to fill in the end. The chain uses TRBV5-6 and TRBJ2-1; D might be TRBD2 (6 bases). The CDR3 has 14 residues. Trimming took off 4 bases at V and 6 bases at J, with 14 bases between the two ends. In germline, CDR1 is SGHDT, CDR2 YYEEEE. The CDR3 bases that were read are TGTGCCAGCAGCCCGAGGGACTCCAGCAATGAG. This gives the protein CASSPRDSSNE. The complete CDR3 reads CASSPRDSSNEQFF.

This clone showed up many times. The covered CDR3 bases are TGTGCCAGCAGCTCGGACAGGGATGGCGCCGGGGAG. Translation: CASSSDRDGAGE. Given in full, the CDR3 is CASSSDRDGAGELFF. The chain combines TRBV5-6 with TRBJ2-2; 8 bases fit TRBD1. The DNA ends 3 residues before the CDR3 does, and the rest of the CDR3 is filled in from the germline J gene. This CDR3 region has 15 residues. Germline V lookup: CDR1 SGHDT, CDR2 YYEEEE. J gave up 6 bases and V 3 bases, and 7 bases lay outside the gene matches. The full variable domain, completed using reference TRBV5-6 and TRBJ2-2, is DAGVTQSPTHLIKTRGQQVTLRCSPKSGHDTVSWYQQALGQGPQFIFQYYEEEERQRGNFPDRFSGHQFPNYSSELNVNALLLGDSALYLCASSSDRDGAGELFFGEGSRLTVL.

This clone was counted ten times or more. The missing CDR3 end, 3 residues past where the read stops, is filled in from the germline J gene. The chain couples TRBV20-1 to TRBJ1-2; 9 positions match TRBD1. Trimming took 0 bases from V and 5 from J; bases not matched to a gene: 10. This CDR3 comprises 16 residues. Per the germline V gene, CDR1 is DFQATT and CDR2 is SNEGSKA (reference sequence). The CDR3 bases that were read are TGCAGTGCTAGAGATTTAGTACAGGGGGCAGGGTATGGC. Translation: CSARDLVQGAGYG. The whole CDR3 protein reads CSARDLVQGAGYGYTF.

This clone was found many times. The read ends 3 residues before the CDR3 terminus; that terminus is restored from the germline J gene. The genes are TRBV5-6 and TRBJ2-7, with D tentatively TRBD2 (7 bases). CDR1 and CDR2 (germline): SGHDT, YYEEEE. Trimming left V 3 bases short and J 6 bases short, with 13 bases between. The CDR3 sequence is 13 residues long. This chain's CDR3 is CASSWWGGAEQYF. The DNA read from the CDR3 is TGTGCCAGCAGCTGGTGGGGGGGGGCCGAG.

This clone occurred many times. The CDR3 reads CASSPGQGVEKLFF. Incomplete CDR3 DNA: TGTGCCAGCAGCCCTGGACAGGGGGTTGAAAAA. The rearrangement uses TRBV7-2 and TRBJ1-4; 10 nucleotides line up with TRBD1. The read halts 3 residues ahead of the CDR3 end, with the missing end drawn from the germline J gene. This CDR3 is 14 amino acids long. Germline V gene data show CDR1 as SGHTA and CDR2 as FQGNSA. The V and J ends lost 5 bases and 7 bases, in that order; junction bases with no gene match: 4.

This clone was counted at least ten times. The missing CDR3 end, 3 residues past where the read stops, is filled in from the germline J gene. V and J are TRBV7-9 and TRBJ2-3; TRBD2 is a possible D gene (5 bases). The germline V gene encodes CDR1 SEHNR and CDR2 FQNEAQ (reference sequence). V shed 1 base and J shed 5 bases, with 13 bases lying between them. This CDR3 has 15 amino acids. CDR3 DNA (partial): TGTGCCAGCAGCTTAGAAGCTCTAGCATTAGATACG. Protein sequence: CASSLEALALDT. The whole CDR3 sequence reads CASSLEALALDTQYF.

Concerning this clone: The read gets to within 3 residues of the CDR3 end, and the germline J gene fills in the rest. The chain combines TRBV20-1 with TRBJ2-1; 11 bases are shared with TRBD2. The CDR3 has 15 residues. After removal of 0 bases from V and 5 bases from J, the junction contained 3 bases not matched to a gene. Germline V gene sequence: CDR1 DFQATT, CDR2 SNEGSKA (reference sequence). The covered CDR3 bases are TGCAGTGCTAGAGATCCTAGCGGGAGGAACAATGAG. Translating it yields CSARDPSGRNNE. The CDR3, in full, reads CSARDPSGRNNEQFF.

The sample holds many counts of this clone. The read finishes 3 residues shy of the CDR3 end, and the germline J gene is used to complete it. This chain uses TRBV30 with TRBJ1-4; weak D call: TRBD1 (5 bases). The length of the CDR3 is 16 residues. Germline loops: CDR1 GTSNPN, CDR2 SVGIG (reference sequence). The V and J ends lost 2 bases and 0 bases respectively, with 13 bases between them. CDR3 protein: CAWSKFMTATNEKLFF. The covered CDR3 bases are TGTGCCTGGAGTAAATTTATGACAGCAACTAATGAAAAA.

The sample holds many counts of this clone. The read gets to within 3 residues of the CDR3 end, and the germline J gene fills in the rest. The V and J genes are TRBV12-3 or TRBV12-4 and TRBJ1-3; 9 bases map to TRBD1. Unmatched junction bases numbered 6, after V lost 4 bases and J lost 2 bases. The CDR3 extends over 16 amino acids. CDR3 sequence: CASSSNRGRAGNTIYF. Partial CDR3 DNA: TGTGCCAGCAGTTCAAACAGGGGGCGCGCTGGAAACACC.

This clone was observed many times. The CDR3 end lies 3 residues beyond the end of the read and is filled in from the germline J gene. The chain is built from TRBV7-9 and TRBJ2-1; possibly TRBD1 for D (6 bases). This CDR3 is built from 15 residues. V lost 4 bases and J 0 bases, leaving 10 bases between the germline ends. Germline values: CDR1 SEHNR, CDR2 FQNEAQ (reference sequence). CDR3 bases read: TGTGCCAGCAGCTCCCGGGACAACTCCTACAATGAG. Protein sequence: CASSSRDNSYNE. The whole CDR3 region reads CASSSRDNSYNEQFF.

This clone was detected ten times or more. The read is 3 residues too short to cover the CDR3 end, so that end is filled in from the germline J gene. The genes are TRBV29-1 and TRBJ1-3; tentative D call: TRBD1 (6 bases). The germline V gene encodes CDR1 SQVTM and CDR2 ANQGSEA. V was shortened by 2 bases and J by 0 bases, with 8 bases between the two germline ends. The CDR3 has 14 residues. CDR3 amino acids: CSVELDSSGNTIYF. CDR3 DNA, as far as it was read: TGCAGCGTTGAACTGGACAGCTCTGGAAACACC.